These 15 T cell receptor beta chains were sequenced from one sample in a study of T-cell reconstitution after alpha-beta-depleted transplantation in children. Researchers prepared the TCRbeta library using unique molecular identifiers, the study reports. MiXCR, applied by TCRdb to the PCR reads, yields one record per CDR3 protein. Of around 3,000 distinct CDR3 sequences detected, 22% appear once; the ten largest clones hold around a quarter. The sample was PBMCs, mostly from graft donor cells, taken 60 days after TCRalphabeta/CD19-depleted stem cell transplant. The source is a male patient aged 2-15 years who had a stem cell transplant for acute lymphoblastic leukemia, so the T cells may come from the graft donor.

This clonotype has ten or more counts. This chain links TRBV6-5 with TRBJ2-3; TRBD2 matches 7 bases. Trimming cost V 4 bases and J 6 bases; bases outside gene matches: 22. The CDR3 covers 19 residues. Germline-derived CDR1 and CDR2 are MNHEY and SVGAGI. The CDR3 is CASSWGGVLAVGGNDTQYF. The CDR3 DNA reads TGTGCCAGCAGTTGGGGGGGGGTTCTAGCGGTGGGGGGAAACGATACGCAGTATTTT.

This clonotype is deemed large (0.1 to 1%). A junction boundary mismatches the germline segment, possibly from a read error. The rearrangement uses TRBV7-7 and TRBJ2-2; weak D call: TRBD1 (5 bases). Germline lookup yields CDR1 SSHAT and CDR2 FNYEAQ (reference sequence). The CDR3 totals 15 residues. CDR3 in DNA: TGTGCTAGCAGCTCGGTGCAGGGTGGCACCGGGGAGCTGTTTTTT. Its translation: CASSSVQGGTGELFF.

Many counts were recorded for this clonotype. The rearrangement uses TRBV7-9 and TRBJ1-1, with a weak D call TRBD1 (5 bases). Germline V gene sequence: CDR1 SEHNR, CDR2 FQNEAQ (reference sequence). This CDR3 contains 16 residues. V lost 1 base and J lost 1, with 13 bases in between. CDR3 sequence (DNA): TGTGCCAGCAGCTTAGGTAGAGACAGAGCGAACACTGAAGCTTTCTTT. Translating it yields CASSLGRDRANTEAFF.

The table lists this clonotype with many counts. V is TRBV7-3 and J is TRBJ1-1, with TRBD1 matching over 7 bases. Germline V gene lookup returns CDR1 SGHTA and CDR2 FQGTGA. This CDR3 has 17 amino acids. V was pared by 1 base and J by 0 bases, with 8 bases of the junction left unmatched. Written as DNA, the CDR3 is TGTGCCAGCAGCTTAATTCCGGGCGACAGGGTGAACACTGAAGCTTTCTTT. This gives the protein CASSLIPGDRVNTEAFF.

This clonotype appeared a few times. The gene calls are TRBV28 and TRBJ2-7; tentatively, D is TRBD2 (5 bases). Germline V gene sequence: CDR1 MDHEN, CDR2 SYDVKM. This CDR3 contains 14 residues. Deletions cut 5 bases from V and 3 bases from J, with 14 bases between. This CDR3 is CASSPVDWGYEQYF. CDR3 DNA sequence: TGTGCCAGCAGTCCCGTGGACTGGGGCTACGAGCAGTACTTC.

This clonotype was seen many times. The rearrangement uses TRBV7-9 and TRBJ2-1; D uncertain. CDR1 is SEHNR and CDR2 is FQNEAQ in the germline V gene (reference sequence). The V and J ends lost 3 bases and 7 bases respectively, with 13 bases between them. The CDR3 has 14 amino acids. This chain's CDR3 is CASSLRDFGNEQFF. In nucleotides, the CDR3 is TGTGCCAGCAGCTTGAGAGACTTCGGGAATGAGCAGTTCTTC.

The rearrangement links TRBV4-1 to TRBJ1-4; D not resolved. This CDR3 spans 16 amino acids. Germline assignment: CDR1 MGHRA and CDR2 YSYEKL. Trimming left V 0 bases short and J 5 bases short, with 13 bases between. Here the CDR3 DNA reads TGCGCCAGCAGCCAAGATCCACGAAACAAAAATGAAAAACTGTTTTTT. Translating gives CASSQDPRNKNEKLFF.

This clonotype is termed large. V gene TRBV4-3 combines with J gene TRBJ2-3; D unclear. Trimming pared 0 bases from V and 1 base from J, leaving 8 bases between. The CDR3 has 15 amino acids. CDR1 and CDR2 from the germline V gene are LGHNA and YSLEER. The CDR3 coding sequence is TGCGCCAGCAGCCAAGAAGCGTGGGGCACAGATACGCAGTATTTT. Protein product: CASSQEAWGTDTQYF.

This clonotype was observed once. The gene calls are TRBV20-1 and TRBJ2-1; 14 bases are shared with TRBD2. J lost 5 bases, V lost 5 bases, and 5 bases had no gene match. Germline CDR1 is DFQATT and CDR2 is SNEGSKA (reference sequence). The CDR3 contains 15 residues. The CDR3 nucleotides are TGCAGTGCTCCAAGACTAGCGGGAGGGCACAATGAGCAGTTCTTC. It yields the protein CSAPRLAGGHNEQFF.

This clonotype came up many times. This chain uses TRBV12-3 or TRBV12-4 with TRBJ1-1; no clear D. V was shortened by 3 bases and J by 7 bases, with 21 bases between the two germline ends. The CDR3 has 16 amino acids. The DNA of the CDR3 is TGTGCCAGCAGTTTCATCCCCTCATCGACCGTGGTTGAAGCTTTCTTT. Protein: CASSFIPSSTVVEAFF.

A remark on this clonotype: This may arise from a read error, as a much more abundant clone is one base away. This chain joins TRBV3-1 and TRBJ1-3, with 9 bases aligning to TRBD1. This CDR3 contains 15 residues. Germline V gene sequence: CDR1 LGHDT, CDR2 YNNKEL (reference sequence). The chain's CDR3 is CATSQGTGWENTIYF. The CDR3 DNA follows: TGTGCCACCAGCCAAGGGACAGGGTGGGAAAACACCATATATTTT.

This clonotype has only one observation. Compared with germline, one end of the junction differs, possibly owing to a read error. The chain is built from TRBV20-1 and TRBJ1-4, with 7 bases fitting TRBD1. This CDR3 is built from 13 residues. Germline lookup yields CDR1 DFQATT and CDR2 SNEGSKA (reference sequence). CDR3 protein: CSAQGVANENLFF. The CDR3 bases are TGCAGTGCCCAGGGGGTAGCCAATGAAAATCTGTTTTTT.

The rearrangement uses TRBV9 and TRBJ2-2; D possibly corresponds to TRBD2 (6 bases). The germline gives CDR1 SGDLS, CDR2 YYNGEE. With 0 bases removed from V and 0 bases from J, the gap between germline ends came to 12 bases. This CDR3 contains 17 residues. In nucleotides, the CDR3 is TGTGCCAGCAGCGTAGCCTCCGGGGGACCGAACACCGGGGAGCTGTTTTTT. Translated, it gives CASSVASGGPNTGELFF.

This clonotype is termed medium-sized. The DNA for the CDR3 is TGTGCCACCAGTGATTCAGAGTCCCCCTACAATGAGCAGTTCTTC. Translated, it gives CATSDSESPYNEQFF. The V and J genes are TRBV24-1 and TRBJ2-1; D not certain. V was cut by 2 bases and J by 2 bases, with 9 bases left in between. The CDR3 spans 15 residues. Germline CDR1 KGHDR, CDR2 SFDVKD.

The CDR3 sequence is CAFCRTSAGDTQYF. The CDR3 nucleotides are TGTGCCTTCTGCCGGACTAGCGCGGGAGATACGCAGTATTTT. This rearrangement joins TRBV6-4 to TRBJ2-3, with TRBD2 matching 9 bases. The CDR3 consists of 14 residues. V lost 11 bases to trimming and J lost 5 bases; unmatched junction nucleotides: 11. Germline V gene data show CDR1 as MRHNA and CDR2 as SNTAGT.